The 19 T cell receptor beta chains below were found in one sample sequenced in a study of response to subunit inactivated influenza vaccine (dated by TCRdb to the late 2010s). Library creation used RT-PCR. Data came from an Illumina HiSeq 2500. Clones were called with MiXCR by TCRdb after fastp trimmed the public reads at Q25, and only in-frame beta chains were retained. Duplicate CDR3 protein sequences are folded into a single record with the most common DNA and genes. The sample has roughly 500,000 distinct CDR3 sequences on record, 15% to 20% of them singletons. The top ten clonotypes cover 3% of the sample. The specimen comprised CD4+ T cells sorted from PBMCs, sampled less than 30 months after vaccination. These receptors all come from a man between 50 and 69 years old who received an inactivated influenza vaccine. Donor details come from another sample of the same person, matched by shared clones.

This sequence joins TRBV10-3 and TRBJ1-2, with a weak D call TRBD1 (5 bases). The V and J ends lost 0 bases and 4 bases respectively, with 15 bases between them. Germline CDR1 ENHRY, CDR2 SYGVKD. This CDR3 spans 16 amino acids. Here the CDR3 reads CAISESFGTVVYGYTF. DNA for the CDR3: TGTGCCATCAGTGAGTCGTTCGGGACGGTCGTCTATGGCTACACCTTC.

V and J are TRBV20-1 and TRBJ2-2, with TRBD1 identical over 10 bases. The germline V gene encodes CDR1 DFQATT and CDR2 SNEGSKA (reference sequence). The CDR3 is 15 residues long. The CDR3 DNA reads as TGCAGCGCTGGACAGGGGGTTCGTTCCGGCGGGGAGCTGTTTTTT. Translating gives CSAGQGVRSGGELFF.

There are many counts of this clonotype. The chain has TRBV20-1 and TRBJ2-5; D remains ambiguous. The V and J ends lost 0 bases and 9 bases respectively, with 8 bases between them. The CDR3 runs to 11 residues. CDR1 DFQATT and CDR2 SNEGSKA come from the germline V gene (reference sequence). CDR3 residues: CSARERRAQYF. The DNA of the CDR3 is TGCAGTGCTAGAGAGAGAAGGGCCCAGTACTTC.

This clonotype was recorded a few times. J is TRBJ1-2 and V is TRBV7-8; D is unclear. Germline V gives CDR1 SGHVS, CDR2 FQNEAQ. CDR3 length equals 13 residues. V dropped 6 bases and J dropped 10 bases, with 18 bases sitting between them. CDR3 DNA: TGTGCCAGCAGTCGGGAGCCATACCGTATCTACACCTTC. This gives the protein CASSREPYRIYTF.

This chain links TRBV4-3 with TRBJ1-5, with TRBD1 as a possible D gene (5 bases). Trimming removed 0 bases at V and 9 bases at J, with 9 bases between. The CDR3 runs to 13 residues. The germline V gene has CDR1 LGHNA and CDR2 YSLEER. The CDR3 DNA is TGCGCCAGCAGCCAAGAACGGGGGGGGCCCCAGCATTTT. The encoded protein is CASSQERGGPQHF.

This clonotype was found a few times. The chain joins TRBV7-2 to TRBJ1-6, with 8 bases fitting TRBD1. The CDR3 extends over 15 amino acids. In germline, CDR1 is SGHTA, CDR2 FQGNSA. The V and J ends lost 6 bases and 6 bases, in that order; junction bases with no gene match: 7. Here the CDR3 reads CASSPGQGPNSPLHF. The CDR3 bases are TGTGCCAGCAGTCCCGGACAGGGCCCTAATTCACCCCTCCACTTT. Using reference TRBV7-2 and TRBJ1-6 for the parts outside the CDR3, the full variable domain is GAGVSQSPSNKVTEKGKDVELRCDPISGHTALYWYRQSLGQGLEFLIYFQGNSAPDKSGLPSDRFSAERTGGSVSTLTIQRTQQEDSAVYLCASSPGQGPNSPLHFGNGTRLTVT.

There are a few counts of this clonotype. The genes are TRBV18 and TRBJ2-1; possible D gene TRBD1, 6 bases. Per germline, CDR1 KGHSH and CDR2 LQKENI. V lost 4 bases and J 6 bases, leaving 7 bases between the germline ends. The CDR3 spans 12 residues. The CDR3 DNA sequence: TGTGCCAGCTCACGGGACACCAATGAGCAGTTCTTC. Residues: CASSRDTNEQFF. The complete variable domain, with remaining parts taken from reference TRBV18 and TRBJ2-1, reads NAGVMQNPRHLVRRRGQEARLRCSPMKGHSHVYWYRQLPEEGLKFMVYLQKENIIDESGMPKERFSAEFPKEGPSILRIQQVVRGDSAAYFCASSRDTNEQFFGPGTRLTVL.

This chain connects TRBV6-1 to TRBJ1-2; 8 bases are a match to TRBD1. This CDR3 comprises 14 residues. The V segment lost 7 bases and the J segment 2 bases; nucleotides outside the gene matches: 6. Germline CDR1 MNHNS, CDR2 SASEGT. CDR3 coding DNA: TGTGCCAGCAACCGTGGGACAGGAAACTATGGCTACACCTTC. It yields the protein CASNRGTGNYGYTF.

The chain recombines TRBV20-1 with TRBJ1-5, with 7 bases fitting TRBD1. The CDR3 loop spans 14 amino acids. Trimming cost V 6 bases and J 0 bases; bases outside gene matches: 5. From germline, CDR1 is DFQATT and CDR2 SNEGSKA (reference sequence). The CDR3 sequence is CSARQGDSNQPQHF. CDR3 DNA sequence: TGCAGTGCCAGGCAGGGGGATAGCAATCAGCCCCAGCATTTT.

There are a few counts of this clonotype. The chain is built from TRBV7-2 and TRBJ1-2; D is uncertain. Germline-derived CDR1 and CDR2 are SGHTA and FQGNSA. The CDR3 is 14 residues long. Trimming stripped 0 bases from V and 1 base from J, with 6 bases between. This chain's CDR3 is CASSLALNNYGYTF. The CDR3 DNA follows: TGTGCCAGCAGCTTAGCGCTAAATAACTATGGCTACACCTTC.

This chain links TRBV6-1 with TRBJ2-7, with a possible D match to TRBD1 (5 bases). There are 14 residues in the CDR3. Germline-derived CDR1 and CDR2 are MNHNS and SASEGT. The ends were cut back, 9 bases at V and 0 bases at J, with 15 bases in the middle. CDR3 coding DNA: TGTGCCAGTACCCCCAGGGTTAGCTCCTACGAGCAGTACTTC. It codes for CASTPRVSSYEQYF.

The rearrangement uses TRBV5-1 and TRBJ1-1; D is uncertain. The CDR3 contains 13 residues. CDR1 and CDR2 from the germline V gene are SGHRS and YFSETQ. V shed 6 bases and J shed 0 bases, with 9 bases lying between them. CDR3 in amino acids: CASTPDLNTEAFF. Written as DNA, the CDR3 is TGCGCCAGCACGCCTGACTTGAACACTGAAGCTTTCTTT.

This clonotype showed up just a few times. The J gene is TRBJ1-4, the V gene TRBV25-1; D is unresolved. This CDR3 is 14 amino acids long. Germline values: CDR1 MGHDK, CDR2 SYGVNS. The V end was cut by 5 bases, the J end by 8 bases, with 15 bases between. The CDR3 coding sequence is TGTGCCAGCAGTACAAGGAGAGGTAGAGAAAAACTGTTTTTT. This sequence encodes CASSTRRGREKLFF.

The chain employs TRBV18 and TRBJ2-5, with D possibly matching TRBD1 (6 bases). This CDR3 region has 14 residues. Germline V gene lookup returns CDR1 KGHSH and CDR2 LQKENI. Trimming pared 2 bases from V and 4 bases from J, leaving 11 bases between. The CDR3 here is CASSPRGSGETQYF. In DNA, the CDR3 is TGTGCCAGCTCACCAAGGGGGTCGGGAGAGACCCAGTACTTC.

This clonotype has at least ten counts. This chain links TRBV7-2 with TRBJ2-5; D is uncertain. Germline V gives CDR1 SGHTA, CDR2 FQGNSA. The germline V and J ends were trimmed by 1 base and 3 bases, with 6 bases remaining between them. The CDR3 length is 13 residues. As DNA, the CDR3 is TGTGCCAGCAGCTTAGATATCAAAGAGACCCAGTACTTC. This sequence encodes CASSLDIKETQYF.

The chain combines TRBV5-1 with TRBJ2-1; no clear D. The CDR3 has 13 amino acids. Trimming left V 1 base short and J 5 bases short, with 7 bases between. Per germline, CDR1 SGHRS and CDR2 YFSETQ. This CDR3 reads CASSLPENNEQFF. CDR3 bases: TGCGCCAGCAGCTTGCCGGAAAACAATGAGCAGTTCTTC.

Note on this clonotype: One base away lies a much larger clone, so this may be a sequencing read error. The chain joins TRBV9 to TRBJ2-5, with D possibly matching TRBD1 (6 bases). The CDR3 sequence is 15 residues long. The germline CDR1 and CDR2 sequences are SGDLS and YYNGEE. The CDR3 coding sequence is TGTGCCAGCAGCTTCCGGGACACCCCGCAAGATACCCAGTACTTC. Amino acid sequence: CASSFRDTPQDTQYF.

This clonotype was recorded at least ten times. The J gene is TRBJ1-1, the V gene TRBV29-1; unclear D gene. The CDR3 length is 11 residues. V lost 4 bases and J 1 base, leaving 4 bases between the germline ends. Germline CDR1 SQVTM, CDR2 ANQGSEA. CDR3 protein: CSVVENTEAFF. CDR3 sequence (DNA): TGCAGCGTTGTGGAGAACACTGAAGCTTTCTTT.

A few counts support this clonotype. This chain joins TRBV12-3 or TRBV12-4 and TRBJ2-1; 10 bases are shared with TRBD2. Losses at the gene ends were 5 bases for V and 6 bases for J; bases not matched to a gene: 7. CDR3 length: 15 residues. CDR3 DNA sequence: TGTGCCAGCAGTAAACCTCTAGCGGGAGTCAATGAGCAGTTCTTC. Its protein product is CASSKPLAGVNEQFF.